This T cell receptor (beta chain) is drawn from a study of blood T cell repertoires in COVID-19. Profiling relied on immunoSEQ multiplex PCR, and the TCRdb table lists in-frame clones only, not all of them. This table has roughly 110,000 clones, about 90% appearing once. This CDR3 contains 18 residues. V lost 1 base and J lost 9, with 22 bases in between. The germline gives CDR1 SGHVS, CDR2 FQNEAQ. The sequencing sample was made of peripheral blood. V and J are TRBV7-8 and TRBJ1-6; D ambiguous. This sequence originates from a woman aged 25-40 years with acute or convalescent COVID-19. This chain's CDR3 is CASSLDIQAGSDGSPLHF. In nucleotides, the CDR3 is TGTGCCAGCAGCTTAGATATTCAGGCTGGGAGTGATGGTTCACCCCTCCACTTT.